This paragraph covers one TCR beta chain sequence. Its antigen is as yet unknown. The study ran the assay at deep level. The method was immunoSEQ multiplex PCR; TCRdb's version includes in-frame clones alone and lacks a portion of them. The table records some 350,000 clones, approximately 79% of them present only once. Germline V gives CDR1 SGDLS, CDR2 YYNGEE. Unmatched junction bases numbered 10, after V lost 4 bases and J lost 8 bases. This CDR3 spans 14 amino acids. The data derive from a study of shared clonotypes between healthy human individuals. Study summary: Serving as donors were a couple of women and a few men, whose ages spanned 18 to 49.

Study-wide results and caveats: For sorted subsets, rarefaction showed incomplete sequencing despite large depth. Naive subsets generally exceeded memory subsets in estimated richness.

The clonotype originates from a man under 40 in good health. The sample was memory CD4+ T cells sorted from blood. Subset here: CD45RA-negative fraction. The chain links TRBV9 to TRBJ2-5; 8 bases line up with TRBD1. Here the CDR3 DNA reads TGTGCCAGCAGCCCGGGACAGGAAGTAGAAACCCAGTACTTC. This encodes CASSPGQEVETQYF.